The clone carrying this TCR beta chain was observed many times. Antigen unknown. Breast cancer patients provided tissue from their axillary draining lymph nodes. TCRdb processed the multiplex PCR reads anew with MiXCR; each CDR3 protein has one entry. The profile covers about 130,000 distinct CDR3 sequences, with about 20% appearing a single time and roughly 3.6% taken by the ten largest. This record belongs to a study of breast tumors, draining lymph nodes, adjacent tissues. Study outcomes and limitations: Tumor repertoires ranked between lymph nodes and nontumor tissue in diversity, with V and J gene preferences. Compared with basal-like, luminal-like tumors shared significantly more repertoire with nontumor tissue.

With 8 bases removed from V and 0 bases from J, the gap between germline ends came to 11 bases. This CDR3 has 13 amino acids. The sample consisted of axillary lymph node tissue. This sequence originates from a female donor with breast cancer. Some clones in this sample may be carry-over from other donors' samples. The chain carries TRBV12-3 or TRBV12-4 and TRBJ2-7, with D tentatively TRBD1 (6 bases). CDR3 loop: CASQGSDSYEQYF. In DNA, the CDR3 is TGTGCCAGCCAGGGGTCTGACTCCTACGAGCAGTACTTC.